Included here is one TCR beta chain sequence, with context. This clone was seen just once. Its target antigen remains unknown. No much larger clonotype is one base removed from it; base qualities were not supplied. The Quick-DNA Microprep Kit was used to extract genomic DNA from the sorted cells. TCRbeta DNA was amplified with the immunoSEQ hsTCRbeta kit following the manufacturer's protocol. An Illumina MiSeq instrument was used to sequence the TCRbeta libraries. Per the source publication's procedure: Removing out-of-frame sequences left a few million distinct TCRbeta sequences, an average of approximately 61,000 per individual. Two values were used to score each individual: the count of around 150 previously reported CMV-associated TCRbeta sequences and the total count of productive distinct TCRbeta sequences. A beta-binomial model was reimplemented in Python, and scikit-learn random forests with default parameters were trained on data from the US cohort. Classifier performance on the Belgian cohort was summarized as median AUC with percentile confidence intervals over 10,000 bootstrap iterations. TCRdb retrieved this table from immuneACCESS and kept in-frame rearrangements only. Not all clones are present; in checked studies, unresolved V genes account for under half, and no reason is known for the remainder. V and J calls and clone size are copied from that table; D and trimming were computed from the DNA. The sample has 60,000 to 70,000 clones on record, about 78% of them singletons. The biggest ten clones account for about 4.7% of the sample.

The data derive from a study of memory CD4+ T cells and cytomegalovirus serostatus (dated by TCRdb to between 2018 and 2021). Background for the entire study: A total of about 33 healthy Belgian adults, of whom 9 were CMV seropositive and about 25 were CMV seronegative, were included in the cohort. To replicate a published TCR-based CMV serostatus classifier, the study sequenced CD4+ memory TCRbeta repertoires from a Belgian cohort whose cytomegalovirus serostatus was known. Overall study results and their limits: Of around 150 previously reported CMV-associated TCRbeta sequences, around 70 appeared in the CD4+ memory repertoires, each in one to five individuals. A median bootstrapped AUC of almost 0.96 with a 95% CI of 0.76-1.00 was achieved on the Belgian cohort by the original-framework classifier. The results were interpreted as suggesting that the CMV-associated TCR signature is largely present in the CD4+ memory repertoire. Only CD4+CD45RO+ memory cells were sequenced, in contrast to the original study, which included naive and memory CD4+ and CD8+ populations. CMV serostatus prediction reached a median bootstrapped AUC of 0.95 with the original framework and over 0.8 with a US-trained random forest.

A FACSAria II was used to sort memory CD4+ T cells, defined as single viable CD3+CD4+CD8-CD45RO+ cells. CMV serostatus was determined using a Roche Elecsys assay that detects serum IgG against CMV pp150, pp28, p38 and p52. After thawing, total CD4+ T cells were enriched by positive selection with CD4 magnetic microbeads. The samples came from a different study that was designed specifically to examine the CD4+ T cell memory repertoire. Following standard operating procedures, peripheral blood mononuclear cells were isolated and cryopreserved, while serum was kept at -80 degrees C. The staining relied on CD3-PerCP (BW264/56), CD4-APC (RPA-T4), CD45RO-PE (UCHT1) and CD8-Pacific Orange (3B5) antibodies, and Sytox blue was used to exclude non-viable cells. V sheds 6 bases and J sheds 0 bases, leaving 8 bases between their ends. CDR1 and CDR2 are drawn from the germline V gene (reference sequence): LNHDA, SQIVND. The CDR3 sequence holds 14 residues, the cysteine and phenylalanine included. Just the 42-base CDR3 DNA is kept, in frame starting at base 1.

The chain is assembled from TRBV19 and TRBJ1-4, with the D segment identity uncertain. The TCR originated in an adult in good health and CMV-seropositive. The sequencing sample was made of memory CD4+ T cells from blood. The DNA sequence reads TGTGCCAGTAGAACGGTCGCAACTAATGAAAAACTGTTTTTT. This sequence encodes CASRTVATNEKLFF.